This is a list of T cell receptor beta chains from one sample in a study of cytotoxic CD8 clonotypes in ibrutinib-treated CLL. Sequencing used immunoSEQ multiplex PCR; TCRdb keeps in-frame clones, though not all of them. The sample records 15,000 or so clones, about 81% being singletons. Sequencing used PBMCs, obtained before ibrutinib treatment. The origin of the receptors is a human donor with chronic lymphocytic leukemia. CDR3s include the opening cysteine and the closing phenylalanine or tryptophan. Each record gives: V gene, D gene, clone size, J gene, CDR3 protein, CDR3 DNA. The D gene is left open where the match is weak. Size tells how often a clone was seen (once, few, many) or the class of an expanded clone, and some rows leave it out.

TRBV5-1	NA	NA	TRBJ2-1	CASSLEGGSYNEQFF	TGCGCCAGCAGCTTGGAAGGGGGCTCCTACAATGAGCAGTTCTTC
TRBV6-5	NA	NA	TRBJ2-1	CASSIRGGSMEFF	TGTGCCAGCAGTATACGTGGGGGGTCGATGGAGTTCTTC
TRBV9	NA	once	TRBJ1-2	CASSTRRVGGYTF	TGTGCCAGCAGCACACGCAGGGTGGGTGGCTACACCTTC
TRBV19	NA	NA	TRBJ1-5	CASSSGQSDSSNQPQHF	TGTGCCAGTAGTAGCGGACAGAGTGATAGTAGCAATCAGCCCCAGCATTTT
TRBV19	NA	NA	TRBJ1-5	CASSIDQRPGGNQPQHF	TGTGCCAGTAGTATAGATCAACGACCTGGGGGCAATCAGCCCCAGCATTTT
TRBV9	NA	once	TRBJ2-3	CASSAFTDTQYF	TGTGCCAGCAGCGCCTTCACAGATACGCAGTATTTT
TRBV5-8	NA	NA	TRBJ1-5	CASSLWAGGKQPQHF	TGTGCCAGCAGCTTGTGGGCGGGGGGGAAACAGCCCCAGCATTTT
TRBV5-1	NA	NA	TRBJ2-5	CASTPQGTRDQYF	TGCGCCAGCACGCCCCAGGGGACAAGAGACCAGTACTTC
TRBV28	NA	NA	TRBJ1-5	CASRGRRGALRPQHF	TGTGCCAGCCGCGGGCGACGAGGGGCCCTTAGGCCCCAGCATTTT
TRBV7-2	TRBD2	NA	TRBJ2-3	CASGPATSGASGTQYF	TGTGCCAGCGGCCCTGCGACTAGCGGGGCCTCAGGCACGCAGTATTTT
TRBV14	TRBD1	NA	TRBJ2-5	CASSRTGRETQYF	TGTGCCAGCAGCCGGACAGGGAGAGAGACCCAGTACTTC
TRBV15	TRBD1	few	TRBJ1-2	CATSGQGAYGYTF	TGTGCCACCAGCGGACAGGGGGCATATGGCTACACCTTC
TRBV6-5	NA	NA	TRBJ1-2	CASSYGRELDGYTF	TGTGCCAGCAGTTACGGCAGGGAGCTAGATGGCTACACCTTC
TRBV18	NA	NA	TRBJ1-3	CASSPLDVSSGNTIYF	TGTGCCAGCTCACCATTGGACGTAAGCTCTGGAAACACCATATATTTT
TRBV11-2	TRBD2	NA	TRBJ2-7	CASSRLAGNYEQYF	TGTGCCAGCAGTCGACTAGCGGGTAACTACGAGCAGTACTTC
TRBV7-9	TRBD2	NA	TRBJ2-1	CASSTLAGGNYNEQFF	TGTGCCAGCAGCACCCTAGCGGGAGGGAACTACAATGAGCAGTTCTTC
TRBV19	NA	NA	TRBJ1-1	CASSMGKAFF	TGTGCCAGTAGTATGGGGAAAGCTTTCTTT
TRBV15	NA	few	TRBJ1-5	CATSRDMSSGQPQHF	TGTGCCACCAGCAGAGATATGAGTAGTGGCCAGCCCCAGCATTTT
TRBV7-9	NA	NA	TRBJ2-7	CASSPTSYEQYF	TGTGCCAGCAGCCCGACTAGCTACGAGCAGTACTTC
TRBV11-3	NA	NA	TRBJ2-3	CASSSDFTDTQYF	TGTGCCAGCAGCAGCGACTTCACAGATACGCAGTATTTT
TRBV15	NA	NA	TRBJ2-3	CATSRDLSSGSDTQYF	TGTGCCACCAGCAGAGATCTGAGTAGCGGATCAGATACGCAGTATTTT
TRBV4-2	NA	NA	TRBJ2-1	CASSPFKVPVVNEQFF	TGTGCCAGCAGCCCCTTTAAGGTCCCAGTTGTCAATGAGCAGTTCTTC
TRBV2	NA	NA	TRBJ2-7	CASTPLDVGYEQYF	TGTGCCAGCACCCCATTGGACGTCGGCTACGAGCAGTACTTC
TRBV19	TRBD2	once	TRBJ2-7	CASSMSSPGLANSYEQYF	TGTGCCAGTAGTATGTCGAGCCCCGGACTAGCGAATTCTTACGAGCAGTACTTC
TRBV28	NA	NA	TRBJ2-7	CASSLLRDNYEQYF	TGTGCCAGCAGCCTCCTGCGGGATAACTACGAGCAGTACTTC
TRBV6-5	TRBD1	NA	TRBJ1-1	CASRTGVQDTEAFF	TGTGCCAGCAGAACAGGGGTTCAGGACACTGAAGCTTTCTTT
TRBV5-4	NA	NA	TRBJ2-3	CASSSRGTSGVDTQYF	TGTGCCAGCAGCTCCCGGGGAACCTCGGGGGTAGATACGCAGTATTTT
TRBV27	NA	NA	TRBJ2-3	CASRLGFLDTQYF	TGTGCCAGCAGGCTCGGGTTTTTGGATACGCAGTATTTT
TRBV7-6	NA	once	TRBJ2-7	CASSSGGSGPPGSEQYF	TGTGCCAGCAGCTCCGGGGGTAGCGGCCCTCCCGGGTCCGAGCAGTACTTC
TRBV7-2	NA	NA	TRBJ1-2	CASSSHGTSLGGYTF	TGTGCCAGCAGCTCCCACGGCACTTCCTTAGGTGGCTACACCTTC
TRBV10-3	TRBD2	NA	TRBJ2-4	CAISEAPGTSGAKNIQYF	TGTGCCATCAGTGAAGCCCCCGGGACTAGCGGAGCCAAAAACATTCAGTACTTC
TRBV14	NA	few	TRBJ1-2	CASSQGQSYGYTF	TGTGCCAGCAGCCAAGGTCAGTCCTATGGCTACACCTTC
TRBV5-1	TRBD1	NA	TRBJ2-7	CASSLGDRGLEEQYF	TGCGCCAGCAGCTTGGGGGACAGGGGGCTGGAAGAGCAGTACTTC
TRBV28	NA	NA	TRBJ2-5	CASSQQGETQYF	TGTGCCAGCAGTCAGCAGGGAGAGACCCAGTACTTC
TRBV11-2	NA	NA	TRBJ2-1	CASSPVYNEQFF	TGTGCCAGCAGCCCCGTCTACAATGAGCAGTTCTTC
TRBV27	TRBD1	NA	TRBJ2-2	CASSRMGQGTNTGELFF	TGTGCCAGCAGCCGAATGGGACAGGGGACGAACACCGGGGAGCTGTTTTTT
TRBV27	NA	NA	TRBJ2-7	CASRGGLEQYF	TGTGCCAGCAGGGGGGGCCTCGAGCAGTACTTC
TRBV15	NA	NA	TRBJ2-7	CATSRDLFVLGGSYEQYF	TGTGCCACCAGCAGAGATCTCTTTGTGTTGGGGGGCTCCTACGAGCAGTACTTC
TRBV27	TRBD1	medium-sized	TRBJ2-7	CASRTGTGHYEQYF	TGTGCCAGCAGGACCGGGACAGGACACTACGAGCAGTACTTC
TRBV7-2	NA	NA	TRBJ1-2	CASSLSSREDGYTF	TGTGCCAGCAGCTTAAGCTCCCGTGAAGATGGCTACACCTTC
TRBV4-1	NA	few	TRBJ1-5	CASSQGGQPQHF	TGCGCCAGCAGCCAAGGGGGGCAGCCCCAGCATTTT
TRBV7-2	NA	NA	TRBJ2-5	CASSPPGRETQYF	TGTGCCAGCAGTCCACCAGGGAGAGAGACCCAGTACTTC
TRBV19	NA	NA	TRBJ2-5	CASSISVMGTQYF	TGTGCCAGTAGTATCTCCGTCATGGGGACCCAGTACTTC
TRBV14	TRBD1	NA	TRBJ2-7	CASSDRPGTGFYEQYF	TGTGCCAGCAGCGACCGTCCCGGGACAGGGTTCTACGAGCAGTACTTC
TRBV6-6	NA	NA	TRBJ2-6	CASRDTVAGANVLTF	TGTGCCAGCAGAGACACGGTGGCCGGGGCCAACGTCCTGACTTTC
TRBV14	NA	NA	TRBJ1-4	CASNRDGNEKLFF	TGTGCCAGCAATAGGGACGGGAATGAAAAACTGTTTTTT
TRBV12-5	TRBD2	once	TRBJ2-1	CASALASGILDEQFF	TGTGCTAGTGCTTTGGCTAGCGGGATTCTCGATGAGCAGTTCTTC
TRBV19	NA	NA	TRBJ1-1	CASRSFVGEAFF	TGTGCCAGTAGGAGTTTTGTAGGTGAAGCTTTCTTT
TRBV6-5	TRBD1	NA	TRBJ2-7	CASKDRDEQYF	TGTGCCAGCAAGGACAGGGACGAGCAGTACTTC
TRBV29-1	NA	NA	TRBJ1-1	CSVAGLDTEAFF	TGCAGCGTTGCTGGTTTAGACACTGAAGCTTTCTTT
TRBV27	NA	NA	TRBJ2-1	CASSLLDSYNEQFF	TGTGCCAGCAGTTTATTGGACAGCTACAATGAGCAGTTCTTC
TRBV6-6	TRBD2	few	TRBJ2-1	CASESSGGYEQFF	TGTGCCAGCGAATCTAGCGGTGGCTATGAGCAGTTCTTC
TRBV4-1	TRBD2	NA	TRBJ2-2	CASSQDPTSVLEDTGELFF	TGCGCCAGCAGCCAAGACCCGACTAGCGTGCTTGAAGACACCGGGGAGCTGTTTTTT
TRBV5-5	TRBD1	NA	TRBJ2-7	CASSLAGDRSPSYEQYF	TGTGCCAGCAGCTTGGCTGGGGACAGATCCCCCTCCTACGAGCAGTACTTC
TRBV11-2	TRBD2	medium-sized	TRBJ2-7	CASSLLAGSEQYF	TGTGCCAGCAGCCTCCTAGCGGGTAGCGAGCAGTACTTC
TRBV28	NA	NA	TRBJ1-1	CAINTPQATEAFF	TGTGCCATCAACACCCCGCAGGCCACTGAAGCTTTCTTT
TRBV18	TRBD1	NA	TRBJ1-1	CASSPQRTGETEAFF	TGTGCCAGCTCCCCACAACGGACAGGGGAGACTGAAGCTTTCTTT